This TCR beta chain was sequenced during a study of siplizumab effects on memory and regulatory T cells. Between the trimmed V and J ends, which lost 0 bases and 0 bases, there was a span of 9 bases. The germline CDR1 and CDR2 sequences are SGDLS and YYNGEE. This CDR3 contains 15 residues. The study assayed 95,000 to 100,000 TCR templates per sample. Profiled with immunoSEQ multiplex PCR; TCRdb holds only in-frame clones, not every one. The sample includes about 120,000 clones, approximately 94% of them seen just once. The gene calls are TRBV9 and TRBJ1-1; the D gene is possibly TRBD1 (5 bases). This receptor was taken from a human donor in good health. The sequencing sample was made of non-Treg CD4+ T cells sorted from blood. The CDR3 sequence: CASSVGNRLNTEAFF. In DNA form, the CDR3 reads TGTGCCAGCAGCGTAGGAAACAGGCTGAACACTGAAGCTTTCTTT.